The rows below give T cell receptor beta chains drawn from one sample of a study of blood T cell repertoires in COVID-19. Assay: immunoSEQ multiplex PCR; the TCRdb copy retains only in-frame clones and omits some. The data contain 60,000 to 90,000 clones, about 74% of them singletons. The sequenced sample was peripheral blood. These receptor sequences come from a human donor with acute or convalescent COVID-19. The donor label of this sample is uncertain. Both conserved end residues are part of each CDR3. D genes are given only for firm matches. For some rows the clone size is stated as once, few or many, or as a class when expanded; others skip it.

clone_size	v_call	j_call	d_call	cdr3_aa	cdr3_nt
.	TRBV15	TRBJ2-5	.	CATSRDLAVQETQYF	TGTGCCACCAGCAGAGATCTGGCGGTACAAGAGACCCAGTACTTC
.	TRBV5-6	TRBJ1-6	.	CASSLRRRENSPLHF	TGTGCCAGCAGCTTGCGTCGCAGGGAAAACTCACCCCTCCACTTT
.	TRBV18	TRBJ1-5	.	CASSLQDRGQPQHF	TGTGCCAGCTCACTTCAGGATAGGGGTCAGCCCCAGCATTTT
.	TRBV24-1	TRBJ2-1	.	CATSAEEMGYNEQFF	TGTGCCACCAGTGCCGAGGAGATGGGTTACAATGAGCAGTTCTTC
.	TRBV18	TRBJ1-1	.	CASSPTRGNTEAFF	TGTGCCAGCTCACCAACCAGGGGAAACACTGAAGCTTTCTTT
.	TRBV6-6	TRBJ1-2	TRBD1	CASSRVGQANYGYTF	TGTGCCAGCAGCCGAGTCGGACAGGCTAACTATGGCTACACCTTC
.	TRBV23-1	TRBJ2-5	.	CASSQSRAGIGQETQYF	TGCGCCAGCAGTCAATCGAGGGCGGGGATCGGCCAAGAGACCCAGTACTTC
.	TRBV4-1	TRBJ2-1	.	CASSPEGTRDNEQFF	TGCGCCAGCAGCCCCGAGGGTACACGGGACAATGAGCAGTTCTTC
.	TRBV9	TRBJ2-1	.	CASSVGGLSYNEQFF	TGTGCCAGCAGCGTAGGAGGCCTCTCCTACAATGAGCAGTTCTTC
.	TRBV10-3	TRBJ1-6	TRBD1	CAIRGQGNSPLHF	TGTGCCATCAGGGGACAGGGGAATTCACCCCTCCACTTT
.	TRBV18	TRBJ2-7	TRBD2	CASSPPGTSFSEQYF	TGTGCCAGCTCACCACCCGGGACTAGCTTTTCCGAGCAGTACTTC
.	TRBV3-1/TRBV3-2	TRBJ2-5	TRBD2	CASKASGRSAQETQYF	TGTGCCAGTAAGGCTAGCGGGAGGTCCGCGCAAGAGACCCAGTACTTC
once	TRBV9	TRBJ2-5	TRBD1	CASSGSGTGILETQYF	TGTGCCAGCAGCGGATCCGGGACAGGGATTTTGGAGACCCAGTACTTC
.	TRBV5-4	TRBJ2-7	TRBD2	CASSLAQAGVYEQYF	TGTGCCAGCAGCTTGGCCCAAGCGGGAGTGTACGAGCAGTACTTC
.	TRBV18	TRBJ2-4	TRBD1	CASSPGQGSKNIQYF	TGTGCCAGCTCACCGGGACAGGGGTCCAAAAACATTCAGTACTTC
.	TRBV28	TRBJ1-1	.	CASSLRREWAFF	TGTGCCAGCAGTTTAAGGCGGGAGTGGGCTTTCTTT
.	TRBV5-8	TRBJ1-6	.	CASSLYVRDKNNSPLHF	TGTGCCAGCAGCTTGTACGTTCGAGACAAAAATAATTCACCCCTCCACTTT
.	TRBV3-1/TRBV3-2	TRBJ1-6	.	CASSQEGLQSSPLHF	TGTGCCAGCAGCCAAGAGGGACTGCAAAGCTCACCCCTCCACTTT
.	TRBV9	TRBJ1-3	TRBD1	CASSSRDRGGGTIYF	TGTGCCAGCAGCAGCCGGGACAGGGGCGGAGGCACCATATATTTT
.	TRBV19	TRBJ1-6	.	CASSIGRAGDSPLHF	TGTGCCAGTAGTATAGGCCGCGCAGGGGATTCACCCCTCCACTTT
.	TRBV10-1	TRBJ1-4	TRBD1	CASRGQPTYNEKLFF	TGCGCCAGTCGGGGACAGCCTACTTATAATGAAAAACTGTTTTTT
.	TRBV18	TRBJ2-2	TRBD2	CASSPTEAGGNTGELFF	TGTGCCAGCTCACCGACAGAAGCGGGGGGGAACACCGGGGAGCTGTTTTTT
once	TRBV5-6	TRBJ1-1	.	CASSLRRANTEAFF	TGTGCCAGCAGCTTGCGCAGGGCGAACACTGAAGCTTTCTTT
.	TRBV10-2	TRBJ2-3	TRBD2	CASSVTSGGTDTQYF	TGCGCCAGCAGTGTGACTAGCGGGGGCACAGATACGCAGTATTTT
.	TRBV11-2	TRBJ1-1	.	CASNLLRDTEAFF	TGTGCCAGCAACTTGCTCCGGGACACTGAAGCTTTCTTT
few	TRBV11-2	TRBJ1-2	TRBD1	CASGDRGPDGYTF	TGTGCCAGCGGTGACAGGGGGCCTGATGGCTACACCTTC
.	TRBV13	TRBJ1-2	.	CASSSRGLGSSVYGYTF	TGTGCCAGCAGCTCGAGGGGGTTAGGGTCGTCGGTCTATGGCTACACCTTC
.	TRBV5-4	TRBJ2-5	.	CASSGRGGETQYF	TGTGCCAGCAGTGGGCGGGGCGGGGAGACCCAGTACTTC
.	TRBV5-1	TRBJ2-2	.	CASTSVPNEGNTGELFF	TGCGCCAGCACATCGGTGCCAAACGAGGGGAACACCGGGGAGCTGTTTTTT
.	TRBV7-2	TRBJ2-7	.	CASSLGGEKREQYF	TGTGCCAGCAGCTTAGGCGGGGAAAAACGCGAGCAGTACTTC
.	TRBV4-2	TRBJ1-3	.	CASSQALTIYF	TGTGCCAGCAGCCAAGCGTTGACCATATATTTT
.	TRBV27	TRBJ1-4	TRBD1	CASGRGREKLFF	TGTGCCAGCGGCAGGGGGCGAGAAAAACTGTTTTTT
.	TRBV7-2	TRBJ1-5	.	CASSFRQVGVPQHF	TGTGCCAGCAGCTTTCGACAGGTAGGGGTGCCCCAGCATTTT
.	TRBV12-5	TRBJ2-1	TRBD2	CASGLSPSGRTPNEQFF	TGTGCTAGTGGTTTGTCGCCTAGCGGGCGCACCCCAAATGAGCAGTTCTTC
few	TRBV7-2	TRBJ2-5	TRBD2	CASSFDVSPSGVGTQYF	TGTGCCAGCAGCTTCGACGTATCTCCGAGCGGGGTTGGGACCCAGTACTTC
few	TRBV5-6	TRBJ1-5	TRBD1	CASSLGRGRDQPQHF	TGTGCCAGCAGCTTGGGAAGGGGGCGGGATCAGCCCCAGCATTTT
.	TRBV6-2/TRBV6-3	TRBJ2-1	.	CASSYSTREQFF	TGTGCCAGCAGTTACTCAACCAGGGAGCAGTTCTTC